The subject of this entry is one TCR beta chain. Germline V lookup: CDR1 SGDLS, CDR2 YYNGEE. With V trimmed by 4 bases and J by 9 bases, 19 bases remained unmatched. This CDR3 region has 18 residues. A multiplex PCR was run with 60 Vbeta primers and 13 Jbeta primers. TCRdb's copy holds only in-frame clones and misses some; the assay was immunoSEQ multiplex PCR. The table shows about 170,000 clones, with approximately 81% occurring only once. The data belong to a study of cytomegalovirus exposure and HLA in healthy donors. The TCR sequence derives from a man between 18 and 35 years old in good health and CMV-seropositive. Specimen: PBMCs. This chain connects TRBV9 to TRBJ1-1, with TRBD1 matching 12 bases. CDR3 coding DNA: TGTGCCAGCAGCCCGAGTTTGTTCACCGGGACAGGGGGCTCCAAAGCTTTCTTT. This encodes CASSPSLFTGTGGSKAFF.